This entry lists 22 T cell receptor beta chains sequenced from one sample in a study of blood T cell repertoires in COVID-19 (dated by TCRdb to between 2020 and 2021). Receptor amplification or capture employed the immunoSEQ multiplex PCR assay. The table comes from immuneACCESS by way of TCRdb, which keeps in-frame sequences with V and J called. Part of the clones is missing from these tables; in studies checked, under half for an unresolved V gene and the rest for unknown reasons. The sample table shows 40,000 to 50,000 clones, and around 90% are seen once. The top ten clonotypes cover 15% to 20% of the sample. Sequenced: peripheral blood. These TCRs come from a man between 65 and 85 years old with active COVID-19.

V and J are TRBV20-1 and TRBJ2-7; the D is unclear. The V end was cut by 2 bases, the J end by 4 bases, with 3 bases between. There are 10 residues in the CDR3. Germline V gives CDR1 DFQATT, CDR2 SNEGSKA (reference sequence). The CDR3 nucleotides are TGCAGTGCTAGACTTTACGAGCAGTACTTC. Protein: CSARLYEQYF.

The chain employs TRBV7-2 and TRBJ2-1, with TRBD2 identical over 8 bases. The CDR3 sequence is 14 residues long. Unmatched junction bases numbered 7, after V lost 5 bases and J lost 7 bases. From germline, CDR1 is SGHTA and CDR2 FQGNSA. The CDR3 DNA follows: TGTGCCAGCAGCACGTGGACTAGCCTGAATGAGCAGTTCTTC. Its protein product is CASSTWTSLNEQFF.

The chain is built from TRBV9 and TRBJ2-7; D perhaps matches TRBD2 (7 bases). Per germline, CDR1 SGDLS and CDR2 YYNGEE. Trimming took off 7 bases at V and 0 bases at J, with 26 bases between the two ends. The CDR3 is made up of 18 amino acids. The DNA of the CDR3 is TGTGCCAGCCCCCCCAGGGGAGGGCGGGGGCTCAGCTCCTACGAGCAGTACTTC. Translated, it gives CASPPRGGRGLSSYEQYF.

In nucleotides, the CDR3 is TGTGCCAGCAGGCGGGACAGGCGCACAGATACGCAGTATTTT. This sequence encodes CASRRDRRTDTQYF. The V and J genes are TRBV6-5 and TRBJ2-3; 8 bases map to TRBD1. Germline V gene sequence: CDR1 MNHEY, CDR2 SVGAGI. The trim removed 6 bases at V and 1 base at J, leaving 3 bases unmatched. This CDR3 comprises 14 residues.

This clone was counted a few times. The chain links TRBV15 to TRBJ1-5; D may be TRBD1 (5 bases). CDR1 LNHNV and CDR2 YYDKDF come from the germline V gene (reference sequence). This CDR3 contains 14 residues. With 2 bases removed from V and 11 bases from J, the gap between germline ends came to 16 bases. The CDR3 nucleotides are TGTGCCACCAGCAGACCCAAGGGGAAATTGGCCCAGCATTTT. Residues: CATSRPKGKLAQHF.

The chain links TRBV27 to TRBJ1-4, with D perhaps TRBD1 (5 bases). The CDR3 is 17 amino acids. From germline, CDR1 is MNHEY and CDR2 SMNVEV (reference sequence). The V end lost 6 bases, the J end lost 6 bases, and 23 bases lay between the germline ends. CDR3 nucleotides: TGTGCCAGCAGCATCCACCCACCCCGGGACTTTCATGAAAAACTGTTTTTT. This gives the protein CASSIHPPRDFHEKLFF.

The J gene is TRBJ1-5, the V gene TRBV2; D is unclear. The V end lost 6 bases, the J end lost 7 bases, and 16 bases lay between the germline ends. This CDR3 is 14 amino acids long. In germline, CDR1 is SNHLY, CDR2 FYNNEI. CDR3: CASSARPGVQPQHF. In nucleotides, the CDR3 is TGTGCCAGCAGCGCAAGGCCAGGCGTACAGCCCCAGCATTTT. Full variable domain (outside the CDR3, taken from reference TRBV2 and TRBJ1-5): EPEVTQTPSHQVTQMGQEVILRCVPISNHLYFYWYRQILGQKVEFLVSFYNNEISEKSEIFDDQFSVERPDGSNFTLKIRSTKLEDSAMYFCASSARPGVQPQHFGDGTRLSIL.

The chain joins TRBV29-1 to TRBJ2-1; TRBD1 matches at 7 bases. Germline V gene sequence: CDR1 SQVTM, CDR2 ANQGSEA. This CDR3 is 13 amino acids long. V was clipped by 6 bases and J by 4 bases; unmatched bases: 6. The CDR3: CSVPTGHYNEQFF. The CDR3 nucleotides are TGCAGCGTCCCGACAGGGCATTACAATGAGCAGTTCTTC.

DNA for the CDR3: TGTGCCAGCAGCTTAAACAGGGTAAGCTCCTACGAGCAGTACTTC. It translates to CASSLNRVSSYEQYF. The chain combines TRBV28 with TRBJ2-7; tentative D call: TRBD1 (6 bases). V lost 6 bases and J lost 0, with 15 bases in between. Germline assignment: CDR1 MDHEN and CDR2 SYDVKM. The CDR3 loop spans 15 amino acids.

V gene TRBV18 combines with J gene TRBJ2-7; 9 bases line up with TRBD2. Germline CDR1 KGHSH, CDR2 LQKENI. CDR3 length: 15 residues. J gave up 5 bases and V 5 bases, and 10 bases lay outside the gene matches. The CDR3: CASSGTAGGTDEQYF. The CDR3 coding sequence is TGTGCCAGCTCAGGGACGGCGGGAGGGACCGACGAGCAGTACTTC.

The gene calls are TRBV5-1 and TRBJ2-7; tentative D call: TRBD2 (6 bases). Germline V gene data show CDR1 as SGHRS and CDR2 as YFSETQ. The CDR3 is 13 amino acids. The V end lost 5 bases, the J end lost 3 bases, and 12 bases lay between the germline ends. The CDR3 DNA sequence: TGCGCCAGCAGTTGGGACTTACTCTACGAGCAGTACTTC. This codes for CASSWDLLYEQYF.

V is TRBV9 and J is TRBJ2-1; 15 bases line up with TRBD2. The J segment lost 4 bases and the V segment lost 3 bases, leaving 5 bases of the junction unmatched. Looked up from germline, CDR1 is SGDLS and CDR2 is YYNGEE. This CDR3 is 17 amino acids long. The CDR3 nucleotides are TGTGCCAGCAGCGAGAGGACTAGCGGGGGGGTATACAATGAGCAGTTCTTC. This translates into CASSERTSGGVYNEQFF.

Regarding this clone: Other DNA sequences of this sample code for an identical CDR3. CDR3 bases: TGTGCCAGCAGCTTAGCGGGGAGGGGGGAGACCCAGTACTTC. Protein product: CASSLAGRGETQYF. V gene TRBV7-2 combines with J gene TRBJ2-5; possible D gene TRBD2, 7 bases. The germline V and J ends were trimmed by 0 bases and 5 bases, with 10 bases remaining between them. In germline, CDR1 is SGHTA, CDR2 FQGNSA. CDR3 length: 14 amino acids.

V usage is TRBV10-3 and J usage is TRBJ2-7; a weak D match, TRBD1 (6 bases). V was trimmed by 0 bases and J by 4 bases, leaving 19 bases between them. The length of the CDR3 is 17 residues. CDR1 ENHRY and CDR2 SYGVKD come from the germline V gene. The chain's CDR3 is CAISESMRGQGMYEQYF. CDR3 nucleotide sequence: TGTGCCATCAGTGAGTCGATGCGAGGGCAGGGGATGTACGAGCAGTACTTC.

The V and J genes are TRBV20-1 and TRBJ2-4; weak D call: TRBD2 (6 bases). Germline CDR1 is DFQATT and CDR2 is SNEGSKA (reference sequence). V was pared by 4 bases and J by 0 bases, with 13 bases between. The CDR3 extends over 15 amino acids. The CDR3 coding sequence is TGCAGTGCTATTGAGGGAGGTATAGCCAAAAACATTCAGTACTTC. Its protein product is CSAIEGGIAKNIQYF.

The genes are TRBV2 and TRBJ1-5; tentatively, D is TRBD1 (5 bases). Per germline, CDR1 SNHLY and CDR2 FYNNEI. The CDR3 contains 15 residues. V was pared by 6 bases and J by 0 bases, with 12 bases between. DNA of the CDR3: TGTGCCAGCAGCCAGGACACCCATAGCAATCAGCCCCAGCATTTT. Its translation is CASSQDTHSNQPQHF.

CDR3 coding DNA: TGTGCCAGCAGCTTTGGCCTAGCGGGTGGAAATGAGCAGTTCTTC. This encodes CASSFGLAGGNEQFF. The V call is TRBV5-4, the J call TRBJ2-1, with 8 bases fitting TRBD2. Losses at the gene ends were 2 bases for V and 7 bases for J; bases not matched to a gene: 8. The CDR3 covers 15 residues. Germline V gene data show CDR1 as SGHNT and CDR2 as YYREEE (reference sequence). The variable domain in full, completed from reference TRBV5-4 and TRBJ2-1, reads ETGVTQSPTHLIKTRGQQVTLRCSSQSGHNTVSWYQQALGQGPQFIFQYYREEENGRGNFPPRFSGLQFPNYSSELNVNALELDDSALYLCASSFGLAGGNEQFFGPGTRLTVL.

Written as DNA, the CDR3 is TGTGCCACCAGTCCGGGACTAGCGGTTAGAGGTCCTTACAATGAGCAGTTCTTC. Translation: CATSPGLAVRGPYNEQFF. The rearrangement links TRBV24-1 to TRBJ2-1; 11 bases are a match to TRBD2. Germline lookup yields CDR1 KGHDR and CDR2 SFDVKD. The CDR3 is 18 residues long. Unmatched junction bases numbered 13, after V lost 6 bases and J lost 4 bases.

The chain combines TRBV19 with TRBJ1-2, with 11 bases matching TRBD1. V dropped 11 bases and J dropped 7; count of bases not matched to a gene: 12. From germline, CDR1 is LNHDA and CDR2 SQIVND (reference sequence). The CDR3 loop spans 14 amino acids. Written as DNA, the CDR3 is TGTGCCGGCTGGACAGGGGGCATCAGCGGTGGCTACACCTTC. This translates into CAGWTGGISGGYTF.

This clone was observed a handful of times. The V call is TRBV4-2, the J call TRBJ1-6, with D unresolved. Trimming cost V 0 bases and J 7 bases, with 10 bases left between them. This CDR3 is 15 amino acids long. CDR1 LGHNA and CDR2 YNFKEQ come from the germline V gene. The CDR3 coding sequence is TGTGCCAGCAGCCAAGAAATAGGGAGCAATTCACCCCTCCACTTT. Its translation is CASSQEIGSNSPLHF.

The chain employs TRBV3-1 (or the pseudogene TRBV3-2) and TRBJ1-1; 8 bases map to TRBD1. The CDR3 runs 17 residues. The V and J ends lost 2 bases and 1 base, in that order; junction bases with no gene match: 9. Germline V CDR1 and CDR2: LGHDT, YNNKEL (reference sequence). The CDR3 sequence: CASSQWGAGGANTEAFF. In DNA form, the CDR3 reads TGTGCCAGCAGCCAATGGGGGGCAGGGGGCGCGAACACTGAAGCTTTCTTT.

The CDR3, as DNA: TGTGCCAGCAGCAGCCGACTCGTACGCTCTGGGGCCAACGTCCTGACTTTC. Translated: CASSSRLVRSGANVLTF. V is TRBV11-2 and J is TRBJ2-6; D uncertain. The ends were cut back, 5 bases at V and 0 bases at J, with 14 bases in the middle. The CDR3 spans 17 residues. Germline V gene lookup returns CDR1 SGHAT and CDR2 FQNNGV.